A single sample gave rise to the 21 T cell receptor beta chains below, sequenced in a study of HIV-infected patients and healthy controls. 500 ng RNA was reverse transcribed with alpha and beta constant-region primers. Alpha and beta chain libraries were made separately by chain-specific third strand synthesis with multiplexing indices. One entry per CDR3 protein, called by TCRdb with MiXCR from the 5' RACE reads. The table records 15,000 to 17,000 distinct CDR3 sequences, 6.5% to 7.5% of them present only once. The repertoire came from unfractionated whole blood and reflected all unsorted peripheral T cells. The sequenced sample consisted of blood. These receptors were taken from an adult in good health.

This clonotype showed up many times. The CDR3 is CASSRTGLSSGANVLTF. CDR3 DNA sequence: TGTGCCAGCAGCCGGACAGGTCTATCCTCTGGGGCCAACGTCCTGACTTTC. The chain recombines TRBV6-1 with TRBJ2-6, with 7 bases identical to TRBD1. J gave up 0 bases and V 6 bases, and 8 bases lay outside the gene matches. The CDR3 sequence is 17 residues long. The V gene's germline CDR1 is MNHNS and CDR2 SASEGT.

This clonotype was observed many times. The chain uses TRBV7-8 and TRBJ1-6; D uncertain. The germline V gene has CDR1 SGHVS and CDR2 FQNEAQ. Trimming left V 3 bases short and J 7 bases short, with 4 bases between. CDR3 size: 12 residues. The CDR3 DNA is TGTGCCAGCAGCTTGGGCAATTCACCCCTCCACTTT. Protein: CASSLGNSPLHF.

This clonotype showed up many times. The chain combines TRBV12-3 or TRBV12-4 with TRBJ2-2; D call uncertain. Trimming left V 8 bases short and J 5 bases short, with 9 bases between. The CDR3 sequence is 12 residues long. The CDR3 DNA sequence: TGTGCCAGCGGGTTCGAGACCGGGGAGCTGTTTTTT. Amino acids: CASGFETGELFF.

This clonotype was seen more than once but under ten times. The V gene is TRBV20-1, the J gene TRBJ2-5, with 8 bases that match TRBD2. Looked up from germline, CDR1 is DFQATT and CDR2 is SNEGSKA (reference sequence). Trimming cost V 1 base and J 4 bases; bases outside gene matches: 8. This CDR3 has 15 residues. The CDR3 DNA follows: TGCAGTGCTAGAGCAGGGACTAGTCTAGCAGAGACCCAGTACTTC. Amino acid sequence: CSARAGTSLAETQYF.

This clonotype was counted ten times or more. CDR3: CASSFGARVETQYF. As DNA, the CDR3 is TGTGCCAGCAGCTTCGGGGCTCGAGTAGAGACCCAGTACTTC. The genes are TRBV7-2 and TRBJ2-5, with D perhaps assigned TRBD1 or TRBD2 (5 bases each). The length of the CDR3 is 14 residues. CDR1 is SGHTA and CDR2 is FQGNSA in the germline V gene. V was trimmed by 3 bases and J by 4 bases, leaving 12 bases between them.

This clonotype was detected ten times or more. The chain has TRBV7-2 and TRBJ2-7; 9 bases are shared with TRBD1. The CDR3 has 15 amino acids. Germline V CDR1 and CDR2: SGHTA, FQGNSA. The V segment lost 1 base and the J segment 2 bases; nucleotides outside the gene matches: 3. The CDR3: CASSLGGQGTYEQYF. Written as DNA, the CDR3 is TGTGCCAGCAGCTTAGGGGGACAGGGCACCTACGAGCAGTACTTC.

This clonotype was detected many times. The rearrangement uses TRBV5-5 and TRBJ2-1; no clear D. Germline lookup yields CDR1 SGHKS and CDR2 YYEKEE (reference sequence). This CDR3 is 15 amino acids long. The V gene lost 0 bases and the J gene lost 5 bases, with 12 bases spanning the gap. The CDR3 DNA follows: TGTGCCAGCAGCTTGGGCCCCCCACCCAACAATGAGCAGTTCTTC. It encodes CASSLGPPPNNEQFF.

In its sample, this clonotype was seen many times. The genes are TRBV30 and TRBJ2-3; D is possibly TRBD1 or TRBD2 (5 bases each). The CDR3 runs 15 residues. V dropped 7 bases and J dropped 2 bases, with 19 bases sitting between them. Germline V gene sequence: CDR1 GTSNPN, CDR2 SVGIG (reference sequence). For the CDR3, the DNA is TGTGCCTTCGGCCCCCGGGACCATTTCACAGATACGCAGTATTTT. Encoded protein: CAFGPRDHFTDTQYF.

This clonotype occurred many times. The V call is TRBV6-1, the J call TRBJ2-1; 9 bases align to TRBD2. The CDR3 loop spans 14 amino acids. Germline CDR1 reads MNHNS; CDR2 reads SASEGT. The junction had 8 bases not matched to a gene; V was cut back by 4 bases and J by 10 bases. The CDR3 protein is CASSGVAGASEQFF. For the CDR3, the DNA is TGTGCCAGCAGTGGTGTAGCGGGAGCGTCCGAGCAGTTCTTC.

The J gene is TRBJ2-1, the V gene TRBV7-9; 14 bases line up with TRBD2. The germline V gene has CDR1 SEHNR and CDR2 FQNEAQ (reference sequence). V shed 5 bases and J 6 bases; nucleotides not matched to a gene: 6. This CDR3 contains 16 residues. CDR3 sequence reads: CASSRGGLAGANEQFF. CDR3 nucleotide sequence: TGTGCCAGCAGCAGAGGGGGACTAGCGGGAGCCAATGAGCAGTTCTTC.

This clonotype is medium-sized. The chain employs TRBV3-1 and TRBJ2-7, with 12 bases fitting TRBD1. The CDR3 is made up of 15 amino acids. V was clipped by 1 base and J by 5 bases; unmatched bases: 3. Per the germline V gene, CDR1 is LGHDT and CDR2 is YNNKEL (reference sequence). DNA for the CDR3: TGTGCCAGCAGCCAAGCGGGACAGGGGGCCCACGAGCAGTACTTC. As protein: CASSQAGQGAHEQYF.

Relative to its sample, this clonotype is medium-sized. The chain carries TRBV4-1 and TRBJ1-1, with D possibly TRBD1 on 5 matching bases. The germline gives CDR1 MGHRA, CDR2 YSYEKL. V was clipped by 4 bases and J by 5 bases, with 17 bases between them. The CDR3 covers 15 residues. In DNA, the CDR3 is TGCGCCAGCAGCCCCTCCTCAGGGTGGGGGACTGAAGCTTTCTTT. Protein: CASSPSSGWGTEAFF.

This clonotype occurred many times. V and J are TRBV20-1 and TRBJ1-5; D is ambiguous. This CDR3 has 13 residues. Trimming removed 6 bases from V and 2 bases from J, with 11 bases in between. Germline V gene data show CDR1 as DFQATT and CDR2 as SNEGSKA (reference sequence). The CDR3 DNA sequence: TGCAGTGCGGGAAAGGTGGGCAATCAGCCCCAGCATTTT. It translates to CSAGKVGNQPQHF.

This clonotype has at least ten counts. The CDR3 is CASSAGTPLNTF. CDR3 nucleotide sequence: TGTGCCAGCAGTGCCGGGACCCCGCTAAACACCTTC. The V call is TRBV12-3 or TRBV12-4, the J call TRBJ1-2, with a tentative D call TRBD1 (5 bases). This CDR3 region has 12 residues. The V gene lost 5 bases and the J gene lost 12 bases, with 16 bases spanning the gap.

This clonotype is classed as medium-sized. The rearrangement links TRBV6-6 to TRBJ1-5, with TRBD1 matching 10 bases. This CDR3 is 17 amino acids long. V was pared by 6 bases and J by 0 bases, with 8 bases of the junction left unmatched. Germline V gives CDR1 MNHNY, CDR2 SVGAGI (reference sequence). The CDR3 coding sequence is TGTGCCAGCAGACCAGGGACAGGGGAGGTTAGCAATCAGCCCCAGCATTTT. Protein product: CASRPGTGEVSNQPQHF.

The chain uses TRBV5-1 and TRBJ2-7; weak D call: TRBD1 (6 bases). This CDR3 is 14 amino acids long. Trimming shortened V by 7 bases and J by 0 bases, and 14 bases separated the two germline ends. Germline lookup yields CDR1 SGHRS and CDR2 YFSETQ. Here the CDR3 reads CASQTGPSSYEQYF. The CDR3 bases are TGCGCCAGCCAAACAGGGCCCAGCTCCTACGAGCAGTACTTC.

This clonotype is deemed medium-sized. V is TRBV19 and J is TRBJ1-5; D unresolved. Germline V gene data show CDR1 as LNHDA and CDR2 as SQIVND (reference sequence). V was pared by 2 bases and J by 6 bases, with 5 bases between. The CDR3 has 12 residues. The CDR3 spells CASSIRGQPQHF. Here the CDR3 DNA reads TGTGCCAGTAGTATACGGGGTCAGCCCCAGCATTTT.

This clonotype was seen at least ten times. The rearrangement joins TRBV1 to TRBJ2-1. TRBV1 is a recognized pseudogene. This CDR3 is 16 amino acids long. This CDR3 is CTSSQDPCGPYNEQFF. CDR3 DNA: TGCACCAGCAGCCAAGACCCGTGCGGACCTTACAATGAGCAGTTCTTC.

Many counts were recorded for this clonotype. The chain is built from TRBV12-3 or TRBV12-4 and TRBJ2-5, with TRBD2 matching over 7 bases. The ends lost 0 bases at V and 8 bases at J; junction bases unmatched: 3. This CDR3 is built from 13 residues. For the CDR3, the DNA is TGTGCCAGCAGTTTAGCGGGAGGGCCTACCCAGTACTTC. It encodes CASSLAGGPTQYF.

CDR3: CSVGYNEQFF. CDR3 nucleotide sequence: TGCAGCGTTGGATACAATGAGCAGTTCTTC. The chain links TRBV29-1 to TRBJ2-1; D not certain. V lost 4 bases and J 4 bases, leaving 2 bases between the germline ends. The CDR3 loop spans 10 amino acids. Germline V gives CDR1 SQVTM, CDR2 ANQGSEA.

In its sample, this clonotype ranks as medium-sized. The CDR3 DNA is TGCAGTGCTAGAGATCCGGCAGCGGGAGAATCTAATGAGCAGTTCTTC. Translated: CSARDPAAGESNEQFF. This chain links TRBV20-1 with TRBJ2-1, with TRBD2 identical over 8 bases. Losses at the gene ends were 0 bases for V and 7 bases for J; bases not matched to a gene: 11. The CDR3 extends over 16 amino acids. Germline V gene data show CDR1 as DFQATT and CDR2 as SNEGSKA (reference sequence).